This T cell receptor (beta chain) was documented in a study of beta chain features in type 1 diabetes (dated by TCRdb to 2016 to 2019). Study-level background: Patients and healthy donors did not differ in mean age, gender distribution, total cell number or subset yield. Naive and central memory subsets were obtained from all 30 or so donors, but regulatory and stem cell-like memory subsets were isolated from only 8 patients and roughly 8 healthy donors. A total of around 110,000,000 sorted cells were examined across all samples, and RNA yield correlated strongly with the number of cells per subset. The study compared the TCRB repertoires of sorted circulating CD4+ T cell subsets in recently diagnosed type 1 diabetes patients with those in matched healthy donors.

From each donor, a single peripheral blood sample of 100 to 150 mL on average was drawn into heparinised tubes. A BD FACSAria II and a panel including CD45RO, CCR7, CD25, CD127, CD95 and CD27 were used to sort naive, central memory, regulatory and stem cell-like memory CD4+ T cells. Every sorted population had a purity above 95%. PBMCs were isolated immediately by Lymphoprep density gradient centrifugation and stained directly without culture. Samples were stained and sorted in pairs, with one healthy donor and one patient per experiment, so that batch effects were minimized. CDR1 and CDR2 (SGHTA, FQGTGA) derive from the germline V gene. Reading from cysteine to phenylalanine, the CDR3 counts 14 amino acids. Only the CDR3 part of the read is kept: 42 bases, read in frame from the first base. The germline ends are 14 bases apart after V is trimmed by 5 bases and J by 6 bases. What the work shows at the level of the full study, not this receptor alone: Naive, central memory and regulatory TCRB repertoires appeared to be more similar among patients than among healthy donors. Because cDNA rather than genomic DNA was sequenced, highly expressing activated cells could have been over-represented, although no difference in activation and CD3 levels was found between groups. Because the HLA sub-analyses included only small numbers of individuals, any influence of HLA type on TCRB rearrangement was left unresolved. Shorter templates might be favored by PCR, yet because patient and control samples were amplified and corrected together, any such skew would affect both groups equally. Type 1 diabetes patients showed a moderate but significant shortening of TCRB CDR3 length in all four CD4+ subsets. Fewer insertions and more nucleotide deletions at VDJ recombination sites were observed in patients with type 1 diabetes, implying thymic rearrangement abnormalities.

The entire amount of isolated RNA was reverse transcribed using the High Capacity cDNA Reverse Transcription Kit, so the sequenced TCRB transcripts were expressed ones. Naive, central memory and regulatory T cell samples underwent deep immunoSEQ sequencing, averaging roughly 3.3 million total reads per sample. After sorted cells were lysed in RLT buffer, RNA was extracted with DNase-treated RNeasy Micro or Mini kits, with the choice depending on cell number. Each cell subset was processed on its own to prevent cross-contamination, while patient and healthy donor samples were processed together. The immunoSEQ multiplex PCR was used to amplify TCRB sequences from cDNA, generating 87-bp fragments that spanned the CDR3 region. The amplicons were sequenced using the Illumina HiSeq platform. The authors' pipeline ran thus. PCR bias was computationally corrected using synthetic template baselines, reads within Hamming distance 2 were collapsed, and singletons that could not be merged were discarded. Reads were aligned against IMGT to assign V, D and J genes, CDR3 length and insertions or deletions at six rearrangement sites. Within each subset, clonotype counts were normalized to the number of sorted cells before true diversity and Gini coefficients were calculated with the tcR R package. Repertoire sharing was quantified using the overlap coefficient calculated on TCRB nucleotide sequences. Entries here come from immuneACCESS through TCRdb and include only in-frame sequences with V and J called. Some clones fail to appear in such tables; in the studies checked, an unresolved V gene covers under half of the shortfall, and the cause of the remainder is unknown. That table is the source of V, J and clone size, and D and trimming were worked out from the DNA. A total of fewer than 400,000 clones appear in this sample, roughly 8% of them only once. Together, the top ten hold 0.44% of the sample.

The table lists this clone with a few counts. This clone's antigen is unknown. Per-nucleotide qualities are absent, and no much larger clonotype sits a single base away. The sample consisted of central memory CD4+ T cells from blood. The origin of this receptor is a woman between 18 and 29 years old in good health. The chain is assembled from TRBV7-3 and TRBJ2-1, with a tentative D gene TRBD1 over 6 matching bases. The nucleotides read TGTGCCAGCAGCGCAGGGGATGCCCTCAATGAGCAGTTCTTC. Its amino acids are CASSAGDALNEQFF.